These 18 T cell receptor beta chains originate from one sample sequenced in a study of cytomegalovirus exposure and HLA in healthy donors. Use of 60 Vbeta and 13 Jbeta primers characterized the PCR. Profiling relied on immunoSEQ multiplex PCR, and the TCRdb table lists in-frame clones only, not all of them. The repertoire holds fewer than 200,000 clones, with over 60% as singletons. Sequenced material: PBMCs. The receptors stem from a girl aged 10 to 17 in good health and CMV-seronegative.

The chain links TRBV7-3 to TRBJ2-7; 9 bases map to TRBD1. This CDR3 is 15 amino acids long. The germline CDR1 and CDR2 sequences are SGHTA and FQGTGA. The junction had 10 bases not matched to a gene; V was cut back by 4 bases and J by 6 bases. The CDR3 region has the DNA TGTGCCAGCAGCTCTACGGGACAGGGTCAATCCGAGCAGTACTTC. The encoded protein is CASSSTGQGQSEQYF.

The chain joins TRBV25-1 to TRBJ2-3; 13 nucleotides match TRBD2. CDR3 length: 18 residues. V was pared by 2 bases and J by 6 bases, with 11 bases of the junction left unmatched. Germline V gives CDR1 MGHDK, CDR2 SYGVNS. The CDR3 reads CASSEGVGTSGDVDTQYF. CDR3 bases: TGTGCCAGCAGTGAAGGGGTTGGGACTAGCGGGGATGTGGATACGCAGTATTTT.

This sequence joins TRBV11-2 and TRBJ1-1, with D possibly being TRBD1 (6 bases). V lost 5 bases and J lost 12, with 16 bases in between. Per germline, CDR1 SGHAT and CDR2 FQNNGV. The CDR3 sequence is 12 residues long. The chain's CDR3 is CASSPPGGLSFF. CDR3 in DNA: TGTGCCAGCAGCCCCCCGGGGGGCTTGTCTTTCTTT.

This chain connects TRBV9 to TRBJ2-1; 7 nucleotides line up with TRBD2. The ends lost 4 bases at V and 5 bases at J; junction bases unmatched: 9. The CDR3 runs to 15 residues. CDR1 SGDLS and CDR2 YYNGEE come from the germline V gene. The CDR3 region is CASSPMGGTNNEQFF. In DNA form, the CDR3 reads TGTGCCAGCAGCCCCATGGGGGGGACTAACAATGAGCAGTTCTTC. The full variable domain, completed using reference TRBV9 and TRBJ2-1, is DSGVTQTPKHLITATGQRVTLRCSPRSGDLSVYWYQQSLDQGLQFLIQYYNGEERAKGNILERFSAQQFPDLHSELNLSSLELGDSALYFCASSPMGGTNNEQFFGPGTRLTVL.

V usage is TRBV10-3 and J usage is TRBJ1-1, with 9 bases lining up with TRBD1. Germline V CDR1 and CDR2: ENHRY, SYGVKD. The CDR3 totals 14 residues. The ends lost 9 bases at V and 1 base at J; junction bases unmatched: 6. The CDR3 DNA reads TGTGCCATAAAAGGACAGGGGACGAACACTGAAGCTTTCTTT. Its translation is CAIKGQGTNTEAFF.

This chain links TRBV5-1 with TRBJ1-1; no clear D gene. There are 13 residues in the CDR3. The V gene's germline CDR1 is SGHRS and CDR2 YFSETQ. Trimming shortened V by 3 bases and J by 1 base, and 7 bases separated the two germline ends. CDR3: CASSSRKNTEAFF. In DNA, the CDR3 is TGCGCCAGCAGCTCCAGAAAGAACACTGAAGCTTTCTTT.

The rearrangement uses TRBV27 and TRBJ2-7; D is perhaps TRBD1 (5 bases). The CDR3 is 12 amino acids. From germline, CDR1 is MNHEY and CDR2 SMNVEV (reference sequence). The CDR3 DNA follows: TGTGACACCCATGGGGCCCTCTACGAGCAGTACTTC. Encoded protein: CDTHGALYEQYF.

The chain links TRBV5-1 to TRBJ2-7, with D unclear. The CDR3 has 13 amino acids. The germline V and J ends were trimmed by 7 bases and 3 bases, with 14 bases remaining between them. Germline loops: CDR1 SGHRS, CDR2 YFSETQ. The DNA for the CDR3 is TGCGCCAGCGGGCGAGACAAATACTACGAGCAGTACTTC. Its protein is CASGRDKYYEQYF.

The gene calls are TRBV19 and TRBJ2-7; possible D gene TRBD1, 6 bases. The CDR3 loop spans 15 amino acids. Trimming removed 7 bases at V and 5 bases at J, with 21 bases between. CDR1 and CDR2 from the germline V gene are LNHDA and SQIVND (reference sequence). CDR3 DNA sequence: TGTGCCAGTACTCCTACAACCGGGACAACAAACGAGCAGTACTTC. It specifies CASTPTTGTTNEQYF. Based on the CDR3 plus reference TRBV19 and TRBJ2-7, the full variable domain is DGGITQSPKYLFRKEGQNVTLSCEQNLNHDAMYWYRQDPGQGLRLIYYSQIVNDFQKGDIAEGYSVSREKKESFPLTVTSAQKNPTAFYLCASTPTTGTTNEQYFGPGTRLTVT.

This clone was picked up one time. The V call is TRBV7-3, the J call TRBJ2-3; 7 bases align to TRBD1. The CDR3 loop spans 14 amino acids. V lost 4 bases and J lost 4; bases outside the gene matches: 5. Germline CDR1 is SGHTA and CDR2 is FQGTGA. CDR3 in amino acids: CASSSHRGADTQYF. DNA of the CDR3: TGTGCCAGCAGCTCTCACAGGGGAGCAGATACGCAGTATTTT.

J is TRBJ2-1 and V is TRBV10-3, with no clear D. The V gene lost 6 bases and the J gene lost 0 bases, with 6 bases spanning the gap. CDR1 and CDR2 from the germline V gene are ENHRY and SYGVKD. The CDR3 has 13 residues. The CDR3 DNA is TGTGCCATCAGCGTTTCCTCCTACAATGAGCAGTTCTTC. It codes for CAISVSSYNEQFF.

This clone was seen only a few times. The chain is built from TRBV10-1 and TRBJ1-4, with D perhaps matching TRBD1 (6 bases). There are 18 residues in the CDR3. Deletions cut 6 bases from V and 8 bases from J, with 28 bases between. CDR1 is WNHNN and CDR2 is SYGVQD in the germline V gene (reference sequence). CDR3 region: CASSEIAAGDPCREKLFF. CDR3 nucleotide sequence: TGCGCCAGCAGCGAAATAGCCGCAGGGGACCCCTGTAGAGAAAAACTGTTTTTT.

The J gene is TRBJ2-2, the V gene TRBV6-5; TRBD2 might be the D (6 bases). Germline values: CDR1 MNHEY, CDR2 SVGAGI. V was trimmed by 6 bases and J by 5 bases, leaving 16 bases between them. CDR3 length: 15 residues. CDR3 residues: CASRRDRERTGELFF. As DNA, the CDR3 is TGTGCCAGCAGGCGGGACCGGGAAAGGACCGGGGAGCTGTTTTTT.

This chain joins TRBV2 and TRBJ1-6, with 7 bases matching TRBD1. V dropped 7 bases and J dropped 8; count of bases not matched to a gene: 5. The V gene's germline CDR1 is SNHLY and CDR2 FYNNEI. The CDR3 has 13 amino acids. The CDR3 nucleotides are TGTGCCAGCAACCGACAGGGTGATTCACCCCTCCACTTT. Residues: CASNRQGDSPLHF.

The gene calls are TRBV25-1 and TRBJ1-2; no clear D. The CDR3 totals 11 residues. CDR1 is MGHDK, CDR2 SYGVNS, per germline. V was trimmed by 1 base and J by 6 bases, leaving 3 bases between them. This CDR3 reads CASSEFDGYTF. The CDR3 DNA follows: TGTGCCAGCAGTGAATTCGATGGCTACACCTTC.

This chain's CDR3 is CSVVTSGGDDEQFF. CDR3 in DNA: TGCAGCGTTGTGACTAGCGGGGGAGACGATGAGCAGTTCTTC. The chain couples TRBV29-1 to TRBJ2-1, with TRBD2 matching 12 bases. Germline values: CDR1 SQVTM, CDR2 ANQGSEA. This CDR3 is built from 14 residues. Unmatched junction bases numbered 6, after V lost 4 bases and J lost 8 bases.

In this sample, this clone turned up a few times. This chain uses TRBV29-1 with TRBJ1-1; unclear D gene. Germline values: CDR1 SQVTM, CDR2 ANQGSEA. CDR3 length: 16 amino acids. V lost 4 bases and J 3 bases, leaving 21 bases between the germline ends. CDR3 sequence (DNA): TGCAGCGTTGTTGGGGAGTTCCGTGGGTGGCACACTGAAGCTTTCTTT. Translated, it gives CSVVGEFRGWHTEAFF.

CDR3 loop: CASSLAGAGVSQETQYF. The CDR3 DNA sequence: TGCGCCAGCAGCTTGGCCGGGGCGGGGGTTAGCCAAGAGACCCAGTACTTC. V usage is TRBV5-1 and J usage is TRBJ2-5; 7 nucleotides line up with TRBD2. J was trimmed by 1 base and V by 0 bases; bases with no gene match: 9. The CDR3 spans 17 residues. Germline V gene sequence: CDR1 SGHRS, CDR2 YFSETQ.